Only a few counts were recorded for the clone carrying this T cell receptor beta chain. The CDR3 totals 16 residues. This sample was taken from a study of identical twins. A single record per CDR3 protein comes from TCRdb applying MiXCR to the 5' RACE reads. Of hundreds of thousands of distinct CDR3 sequences listed, 8.6% were seen once; the top ten hold 0.98%. This same sample was also taken into another study, of yellow fever vaccine responses in identical twins.

The chain is built from TRBV21-1 and TRBJ2-4; the D call in the table, TRBD1, was not verified against the DNA. TRBV21-1 constitutes a pseudogene. This receptor was identified in a woman aged 18 to 35 in good health. The specimen sequenced was PBMCs. The chain's CDR3 is CASSKRLRGRVDIQYF. The CDR3 region has the DNA TGTGCCAGCAGCAAGCGCCTCAGGGGGCGCGTGGACATTCAGTACTTC.